This entry is about one T cell receptor beta chain. No antigen is known for it. V trimming: 5 bases; J trimming: 7 bases; junction bases outside the gene matches: 9. Looked up from germline, CDR1 is SEHNR and CDR2 is FQNEAQ (reference sequence). The CDR3 loop spans 15 amino acids. The data belong to a study of cytomegalovirus exposure and HLA in healthy donors. Overall study context: Clustering assigned about four fifths of the approximately 400 genotyped donors to the Caucasian-associated ancestry cluster.

The PCR used 60 Vbeta and 13 Jbeta primers. Data came from immunoSEQ multiplex PCR; TCRdb stores just in-frame clones and leaves some out. The repertoire has roughly 200,000 clones, approximately 9.5% of them found once; the top ten carry over 1%. Findings and caveats of the study: The sole available immune exposure information was CMV serostatus. V- and J-gene trimming of TCR beta was linked (in a later analysis) to a missense DCLRE1C variant. Further analysis, carried out later, found HLA-associated TCR beta chains more clonally expanded than equally common other chains.

Specimen: PBMCs. The clonotype comes from a woman aged 25-40 years in good health and CMV-seropositive. The chain uses TRBV7-9 and TRBJ2-2, with TRBD1 identical over 8 bases. CDR3 DNA sequence: TGTGCCAGCAGCCCCCGACAGGGGATAAGCGGGGAGCTGTTTTTT. Amino acid sequence: CASSPRQGISGELFF.